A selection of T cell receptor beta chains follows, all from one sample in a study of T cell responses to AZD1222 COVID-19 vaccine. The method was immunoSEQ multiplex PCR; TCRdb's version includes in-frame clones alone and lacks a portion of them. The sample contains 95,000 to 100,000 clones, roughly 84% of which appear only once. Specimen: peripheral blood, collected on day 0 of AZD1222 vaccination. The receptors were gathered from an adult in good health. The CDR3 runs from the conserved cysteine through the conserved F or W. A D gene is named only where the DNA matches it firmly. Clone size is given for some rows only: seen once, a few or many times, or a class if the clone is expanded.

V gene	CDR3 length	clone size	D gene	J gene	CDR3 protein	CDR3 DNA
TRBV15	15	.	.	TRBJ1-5	CATSRDRGSNQPQHF	TGTGCCACCAGCAGAGACAGGGGAAGCAATCAGCCCCAGCATTTT
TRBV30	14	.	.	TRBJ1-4	CAWSVAPGSEKLFF	TGTGCCTGGAGTGTGGCCCCGGGGTCTGAAAAACTGTTTTTT
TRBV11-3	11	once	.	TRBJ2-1	CASSYGTEQFF	TGTGCCAGCAGCTACGGGACAGAGCAGTTCTTC
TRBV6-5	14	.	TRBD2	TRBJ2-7	CASSKGLAGYEQYF	TGTGCCAGCAGTAAGGGACTAGCGGGATACGAGCAGTACTTC
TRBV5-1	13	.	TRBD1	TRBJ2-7	CASSLGTGEKQYF	TGCGCCAGCAGCCTAGGGACAGGAGAAAAGCAGTACTTC
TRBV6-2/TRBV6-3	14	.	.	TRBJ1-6	CASTPGGYNSPLHF	TGTGCCAGCACCCCCGGGGGGTATAATTCACCCCTCCACTTT
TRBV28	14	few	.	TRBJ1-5	CASKKGGANQPQHF	TGTGCCAGCAAGAAGGGAGGTGCCAATCAGCCCCAGCATTTT
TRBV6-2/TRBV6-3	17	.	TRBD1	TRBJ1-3	CASSYPHRGEAGNTIYF	TGTGCCAGCAGTTACCCCCACAGGGGAGAGGCTGGAAACACCATATATTTT
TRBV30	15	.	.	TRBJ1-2	CAWSDPIVGGYGYTF	TGTGCCTGGAGTGACCCGATTGTAGGGGGCTATGGCTACACCTTC
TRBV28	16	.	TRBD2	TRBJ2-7	CASIGTSGRVTGEQYF	TGTGCCAGCATTGGGACTAGCGGGAGGGTGACTGGGGAGCAGTACTTC
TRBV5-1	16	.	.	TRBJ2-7	CASSLEPGTSSYEQYF	TGCGCCAGCAGCTTGGAGCCGGGGACGAGCTCCTACGAGCAGTACTTC
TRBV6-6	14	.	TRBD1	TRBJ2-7	CASSGDRGIYEQYF	TGTGCCAGCAGTGGGGACAGGGGCATTTACGAGCAGTACTTC
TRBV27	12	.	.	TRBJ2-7	CASSLIGREQYF	TGTGCCAGCAGTTTAATCGGACGCGAGCAGTACTTC
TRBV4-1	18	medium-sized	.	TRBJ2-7	CASSQAPQTSRLTYEQYF	TGCGCCAGCAGCCAAGCCCCGCAGACTAGTAGGTTGACCTACGAGCAGTACTTC
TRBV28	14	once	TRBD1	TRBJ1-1	CASSFQGATTEAFF	TGTGCCAGCAGTTTTCAGGGGGCGACCACTGAAGCTTTCTTT
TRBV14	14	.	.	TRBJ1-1	CASSRRGGNTEAFF	TGTGCCAGCAGCCGAAGGGGGGGAAACACTGAAGCTTTCTTT
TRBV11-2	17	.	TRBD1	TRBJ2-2	CASSFPRTGGRVSELFF	TGTGCCAGCAGCTTTCCTCGGACAGGGGGACGTGTGAGCGAGCTGTTTTTT
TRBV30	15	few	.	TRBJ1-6	CAWSVPLGTASPLHF	TGTGCCTGGAGTGTACCGTTGGGTACGGCTTCACCCCTCCACTTT
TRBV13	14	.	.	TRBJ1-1	CASSSRDWNTEAFF	TGTGCCAGCAGCTCCAGGGATTGGAACACTGAAGCTTTCTTT
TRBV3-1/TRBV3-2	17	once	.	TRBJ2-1	CASRQASDPSSYNEQFF	TGTGCCAGCAGACAAGCATCCGACCCGAGCTCCTACAATGAGCAGTTCTTC
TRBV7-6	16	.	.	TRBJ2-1	CASSLGGGTSFYEQFF	TGTGCCAGCAGCTTAGGCGGCGGGACCTCCTTCTATGAGCAGTTCTTC
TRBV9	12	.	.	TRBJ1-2	CASSTYRWGYTF	TGTGCCAGCAGCACCTACAGGTGGGGCTACACCTTC
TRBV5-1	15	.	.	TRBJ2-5	CASSINPGEWETQYF	TGCGCCAGCAGCATAAACCCAGGGGAGTGGGAGACCCAGTACTTC
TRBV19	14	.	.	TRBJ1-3	CASSMIGEGNTIYF	TGTGCCAGTAGTATGATCGGGGAAGGAAACACCATATATTTT
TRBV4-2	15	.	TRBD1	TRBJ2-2	CASSQDGQGGGELFF	TGTGCCAGCAGCCAAGACGGACAGGGAGGCGGGGAGCTGTTTTTT
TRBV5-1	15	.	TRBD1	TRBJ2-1	CASSLAGQEYNEQFF	TGCGCCAGCAGCTTGGCGGGACAGGAATACAATGAGCAGTTCTTC
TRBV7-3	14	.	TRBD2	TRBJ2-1	CASSLAGGPNEQFF	TGTGCCAGCAGCTTAGCGGGAGGGCCCAATGAGCAGTTCTTC
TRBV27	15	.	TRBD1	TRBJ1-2	CASSLDRGRVNGYTF	TGTGCCAGCAGTCTTGACAGGGGGCGCGTAAACGGCTACACCTTC
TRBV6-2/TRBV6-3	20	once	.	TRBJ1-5	CASSFNILVRAGYSNQPQHF	TGTGCCAGCAGTTTCAACATCCTTGTCAGGGCGGGGTATAGCAATCAGCCCCAGCATTTT
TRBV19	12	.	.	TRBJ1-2	CASKGTNYGYTF	TGTGCCAGTAAGGGGACGAACTATGGCTACACCTTC
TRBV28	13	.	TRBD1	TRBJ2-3	CASSWDSSDTQYF	TGTGCCAGCAGCTGGGACAGTTCAGATACGCAGTATTTT
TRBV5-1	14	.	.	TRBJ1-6	CASSLEQGRSPLHF	TGCGCCAGCAGCTTGGAACAGGGAAGGTCACCCCTCCACTTT
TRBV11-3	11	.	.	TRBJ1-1	CARSRHGEAFF	TGTGCCAGGTCTAGGCACGGTGAAGCTTTCTTT
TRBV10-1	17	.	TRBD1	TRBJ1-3	CARFAPGQGVGGGTIYF	TGCGCCAGGTTTGCACCGGGACAGGGAGTGGGTGGCGGCACCATATATTTT
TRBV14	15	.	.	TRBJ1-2	CASSPGALPAYGYTF	TGTGCCAGCAGCCCCGGGGCCCTCCCGGCCTATGGCTACACCTTC
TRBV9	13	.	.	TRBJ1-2	CASSPGTDYGYTF	TGTGCCAGCAGCCCCGGGACTGACTATGGCTACACCTTC